This note documents a single T cell receptor (beta chain) sequence. This clonotype has a handful of counts. It lacks a known antigen. The input lacks base qualities; no much larger clone sits a single base away. Graves' hyperthyroidism was defined as stable when no progression to ophthalmopathy occurred over 18 months of follow-up. Hyperthyroidism patients were newly diagnosed, with disease duration under 2 months, and aged 18 to 65 years. Patients with uncontrolled infections, other autoimmune diseases, pregnancy or lactation were excluded. Diagnoses were based on clinical symptoms, serum thyroxine and TRAb, thyroid ultrasound and orbital computed tomography. Total RNA was extracted with Trizol reagent, and quality was checked on an Agilent 2100 Bioanalyzer. The TCR beta CDR3 regions were amplified from the RNA transcripts. The first round of RT-PCR for the TCR CDR3 was performed with the HTBI primer set and the Qiagen OneStep RT-PCR kit. Libraries were constructed in a second round of multiplex PCR, after which size selection and purification were carried out. Libraries were sequenced paired-end with 100 bp reads on an Illumina HiSeq2000. As for the original processing: SOAPnuke was used to process the raw data, throwing out any read that contained adapters or uncalled bases, had a mean Phred below 15, or lacked an exact constant-primer or identifier match. COPE v1.2.5 was used to merge the high-quality paired reads, and each unique nucleotide sequence was defined as a clonotype. Clonotypes were aligned to IMGT TRBV, TRBD and TRBJ reference segments using MiTCR v1.1. Only V-J combinations with frequency above 0.0001, covering 98% to 99.2% of repertoires, were analysed. A TCS score was defined as the ratio between F50 (clonal expansion) and ExV (chaos), using BLOSUM62-based TCRdist between CDR3 peptides within each V-J. Welch's t-statistics and random forest reduced roughly 530 V-J features to roughly 13, which were used in a naive Bayes classifier (R e1071). The Morisita-Horn index was used to measure how similar the thyroid and blood repertoires were. The public reads were quality trimmed at Q25 with fastp and then assembled into clones with MiXCR by TCRdb, keeping productive beta chains. Identical CDR3 proteins give one entry, which carries the most common genes and DNA. TCRdb's processing, not the authors', yielded these V and J calls. In this sample the table shows roughly 98,000 distinct CDR3 sequences, 40% of which occur a single time. Together, the top ten hold approximately 10% of the sample.

These data originate in a study of T cells in Graves' hyperthyroidism and ophthalmopathy (dated by TCRdb to about 2019). Regarding the study in general: A discovery cohort of about a hundred patients, roughly 45 with Graves' ophthalmopathy and 57 with stable Graves' hyperthyroidism, was used to find distinguishing TCR V-J signatures. Prospective prediction of ophthalmopathy was tested in an independent validation cohort of fewer than 20 hyperthyroidism patients and around 16 patients who later progressed to ophthalmopathy. The approximately 90 discovery patients were divided at random into training and test sets in a 7:3 ratio. In addition, the study compared T-cell repertoires in thyroid tissue and in blood from 6 or 7 Graves' hyperthyroidism patients. Once sampling was done, hyperthyroidism patients were given methimazole at a starting dose of 30 mg daily, whereas ophthalmopathy patients were given high-dose intravenous methylprednisolone. TCR Vbeta CDR3 sequencing of fewer than 150 peripheral blood samples (roughly 43 ophthalmopathy, roughly 72 hyperthyroidism and roughly 17 progressor patients) is reported in the paper.

In the germline V gene, CDR1 corresponds to LGHNA and CDR2 to YNFKEQ. The germline ends are 9 bases apart after V is trimmed by 8 bases and J by 7 bases. The CDR3 holds 11 amino acids from the cysteine to the phenylalanine. Of the read, only the CDR3 DNA is kept; its 33 bases are in frame from base 1. Beyond this particular receptor, the publication reports: Blood samples also contained most of the expanded thyroid clonotypes (frequency above 0.001), which suggests that blood repertoires may reflect thyroid immune responses. Sample size was not statistically predetermined, and investigators were not blinded to group allocation. In validation, progression to ophthalmopathy was predicted by the model with around 70% sensitivity and just over 72% specificity, a median of around 5.9 months before onset. Ophthalmopathy was separated from stable hyperthyroidism by a 13 V-J signature model, with about 86% sensitivity and about 81% specificity obtained in cross-validation and 80%/75% obtained in testing.

The receptor was isolated from a woman aged 25-40 years with Graves' hyperthyroidism. The sample consisted of peripheral blood or thyroid tissue (not recorded which). The sequence joins TRBV4-2 to TRBJ2-4; possibly the D gene is TRBD2, per 6 matching bases. The CDR3: CASETSNIQYF. The nucleotide sequence reads as follows: TGTGCCAGCGAGACTAGTAACATTCAGTACTTC.